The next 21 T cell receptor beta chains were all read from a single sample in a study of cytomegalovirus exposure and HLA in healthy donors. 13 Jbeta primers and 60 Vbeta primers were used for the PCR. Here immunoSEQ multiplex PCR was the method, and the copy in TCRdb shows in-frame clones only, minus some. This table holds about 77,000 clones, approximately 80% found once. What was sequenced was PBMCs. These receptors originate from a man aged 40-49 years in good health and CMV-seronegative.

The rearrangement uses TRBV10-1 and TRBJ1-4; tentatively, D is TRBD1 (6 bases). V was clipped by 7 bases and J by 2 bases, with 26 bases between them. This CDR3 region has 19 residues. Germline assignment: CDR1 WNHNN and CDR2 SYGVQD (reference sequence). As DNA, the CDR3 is TGCGCCAGCATAGGCTCAGGGGAGAGATGGTTTGGGACTAATGAAAAACTGTTTTTT. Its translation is CASIGSGERWFGTNEKLFF.

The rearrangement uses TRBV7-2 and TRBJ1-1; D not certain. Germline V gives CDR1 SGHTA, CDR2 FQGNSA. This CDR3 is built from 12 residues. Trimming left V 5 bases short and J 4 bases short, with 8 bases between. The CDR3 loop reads CASSIKPTEAFF. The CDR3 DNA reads TGTGCCAGCAGCATAAAGCCCACTGAAGCTTTCTTT.

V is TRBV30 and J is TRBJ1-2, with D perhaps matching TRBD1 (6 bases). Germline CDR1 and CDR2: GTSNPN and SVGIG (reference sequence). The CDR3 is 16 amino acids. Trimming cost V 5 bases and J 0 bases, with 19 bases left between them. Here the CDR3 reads CAWRPVGTPSNYGYTF. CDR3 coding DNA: TGTGCCTGGCGACCAGTGGGGACACCTTCTAACTATGGCTACACCTTC.

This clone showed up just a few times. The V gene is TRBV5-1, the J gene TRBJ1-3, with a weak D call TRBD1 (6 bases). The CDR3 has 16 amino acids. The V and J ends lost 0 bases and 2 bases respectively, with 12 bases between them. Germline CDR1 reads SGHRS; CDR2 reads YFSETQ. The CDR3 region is CASSLAQGGTGNTIYF. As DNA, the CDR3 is TGCGCCAGCAGCTTGGCACAGGGCGGCACTGGAAACACCATATATTTT. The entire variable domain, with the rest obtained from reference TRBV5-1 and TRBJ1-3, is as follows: KAGVTQTPRYLIKTRGQQVTLSCSPISGHRSVSWYQQTPGQGLQFLFEYFSETQRNKGNFPGRFSGRQFSNSRSEMNVSTLELGDSALYLCASSLAQGGTGNTIYFGEGSWLTVV.

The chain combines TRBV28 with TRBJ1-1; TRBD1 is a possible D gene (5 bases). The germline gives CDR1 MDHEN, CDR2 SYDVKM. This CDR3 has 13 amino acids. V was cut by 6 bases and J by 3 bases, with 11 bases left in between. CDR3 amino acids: CASRRQKDTEAFF. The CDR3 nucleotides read TGTGCCAGCAGACGACAGAAGGACACTGAAGCTTTCTTT.

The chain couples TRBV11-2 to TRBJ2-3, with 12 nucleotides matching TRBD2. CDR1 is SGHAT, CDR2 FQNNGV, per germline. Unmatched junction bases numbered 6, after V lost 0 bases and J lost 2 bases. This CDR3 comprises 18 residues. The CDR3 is CASSLDPWTSGVTDTQYF. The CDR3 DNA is TGTGCCAGCAGCTTAGATCCGTGGACTAGCGGGGTCACAGATACGCAGTATTTT.

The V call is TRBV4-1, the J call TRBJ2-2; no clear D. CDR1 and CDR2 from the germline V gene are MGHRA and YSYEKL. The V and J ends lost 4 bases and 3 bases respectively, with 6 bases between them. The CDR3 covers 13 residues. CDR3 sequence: CASSRTDTGELFF. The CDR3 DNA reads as TGCGCCAGCAGCCGAACAGACACCGGGGAGCTGTTTTTT.

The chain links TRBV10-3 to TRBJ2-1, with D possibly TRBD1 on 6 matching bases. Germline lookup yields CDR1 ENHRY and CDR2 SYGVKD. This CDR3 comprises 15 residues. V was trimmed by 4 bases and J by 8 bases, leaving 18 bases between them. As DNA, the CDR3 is TGTGCCATCAGTGTCTCACAGGGTGAGGGAGATGAGCAGTTCTTC. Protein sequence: CAISVSQGEGDEQFF.

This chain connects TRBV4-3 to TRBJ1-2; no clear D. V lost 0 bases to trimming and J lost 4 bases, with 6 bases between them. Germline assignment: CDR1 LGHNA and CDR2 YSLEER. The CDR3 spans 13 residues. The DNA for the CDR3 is TGCGCCAGCAGCCAAGAAGGAGTCTATGGCTACACCTTC. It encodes CASSQEGVYGYTF.

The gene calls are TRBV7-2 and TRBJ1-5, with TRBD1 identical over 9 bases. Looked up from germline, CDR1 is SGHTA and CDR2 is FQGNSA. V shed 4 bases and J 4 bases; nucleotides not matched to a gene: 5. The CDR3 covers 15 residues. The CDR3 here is CASSSRTGENQPQHF. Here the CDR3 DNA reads TGTGCCAGCAGCTCCCGGACAGGGGAGAATCAGCCCCAGCATTTT.

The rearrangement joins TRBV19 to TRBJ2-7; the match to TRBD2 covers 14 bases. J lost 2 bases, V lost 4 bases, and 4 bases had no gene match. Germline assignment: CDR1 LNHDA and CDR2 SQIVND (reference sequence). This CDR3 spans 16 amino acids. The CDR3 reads CASSKGLAGETYEQYF. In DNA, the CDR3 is TGTGCCAGTAGTAAGGGACTAGCGGGGGAAACCTACGAGCAGTACTTC.

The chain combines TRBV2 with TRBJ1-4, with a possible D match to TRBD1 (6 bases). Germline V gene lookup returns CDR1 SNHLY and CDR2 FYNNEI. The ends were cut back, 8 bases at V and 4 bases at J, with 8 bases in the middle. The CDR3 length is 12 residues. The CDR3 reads CASGTLNEKLFF. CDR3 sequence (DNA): TGTGCCAGCGGGACACTTAATGAAAAACTGTTTTTT.

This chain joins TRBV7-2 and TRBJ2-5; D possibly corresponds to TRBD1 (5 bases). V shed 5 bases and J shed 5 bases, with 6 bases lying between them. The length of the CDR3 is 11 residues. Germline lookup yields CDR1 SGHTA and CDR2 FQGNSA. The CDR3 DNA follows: TGTGCCAGCAGCGGACACGAGACCCAGTACTTC. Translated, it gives CASSGHETQYF.

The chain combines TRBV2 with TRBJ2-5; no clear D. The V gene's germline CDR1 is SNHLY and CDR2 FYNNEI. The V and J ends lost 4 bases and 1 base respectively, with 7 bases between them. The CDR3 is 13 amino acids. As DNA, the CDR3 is TGTGCCAGCAGTGTGGTGAGCCAAGAGACCCAGTACTTC. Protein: CASSVVSQETQYF.

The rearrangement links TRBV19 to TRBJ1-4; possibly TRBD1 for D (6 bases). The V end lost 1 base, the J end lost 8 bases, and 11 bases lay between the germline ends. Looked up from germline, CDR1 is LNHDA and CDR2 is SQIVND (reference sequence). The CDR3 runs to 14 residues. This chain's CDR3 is CASSIGYRDEKLFF. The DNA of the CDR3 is TGTGCCAGTAGTATAGGATACAGGGACGAAAAACTGTTTTTT. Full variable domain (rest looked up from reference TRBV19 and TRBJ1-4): DGGITQSPKYLFRKEGQNVTLSCEQNLNHDAMYWYRQDPGQGLRLIYYSQIVNDFQKGDIAEGYSVSREKKESFPLTVTSAQKNPTAFYLCASSIGYRDEKLFFGSGTQLSVL.

The CDR3 loop is CAITATGNYGYTF. DNA of the CDR3: TGTGCCATCACCGCGACGGGGAACTATGGCTACACCTTC. The rearrangement uses TRBV10-3 and TRBJ1-2; D is unclear. V was clipped by 7 bases and J by 2 bases, with 11 bases between them. The germline V gene encodes CDR1 ENHRY and CDR2 SYGVKD. CDR3 length equals 13 residues.

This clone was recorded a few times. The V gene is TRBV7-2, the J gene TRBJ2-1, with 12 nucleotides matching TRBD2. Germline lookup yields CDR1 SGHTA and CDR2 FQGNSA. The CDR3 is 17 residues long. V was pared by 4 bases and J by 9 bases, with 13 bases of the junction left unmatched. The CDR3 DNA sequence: TGTGCCAGCAGCTCCGCTCTACTAGCGGGGGGCTGGGGTGAGCAGTTCTTC. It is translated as CASSSALLAGGWGEQFF.

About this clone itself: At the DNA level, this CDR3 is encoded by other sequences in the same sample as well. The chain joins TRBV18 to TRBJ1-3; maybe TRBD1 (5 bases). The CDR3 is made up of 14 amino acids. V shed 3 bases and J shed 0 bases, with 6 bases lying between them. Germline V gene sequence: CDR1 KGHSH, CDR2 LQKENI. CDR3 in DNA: TGTGCCAGCTCACCCGGACACTCTGGAAACACCATATATTTT. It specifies CASSPGHSGNTIYF.

Here the CDR3 reads CSVELWVGAETQYF. The CDR3 nucleotides are TGCAGCGTTGAATTATGGGTCGGAGCAGAGACCCAGTACTTC. The chain couples TRBV29-1 to TRBJ2-5; no clear D gene. The CDR3 contains 14 residues. Germline loops: CDR1 SQVTM, CDR2 ANQGSEA. V dropped 2 bases and J dropped 4 bases, with 14 bases sitting between them.

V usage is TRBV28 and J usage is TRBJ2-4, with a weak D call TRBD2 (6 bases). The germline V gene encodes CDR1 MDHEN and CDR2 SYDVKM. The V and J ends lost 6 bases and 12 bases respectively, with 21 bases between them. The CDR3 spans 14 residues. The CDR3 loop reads CASRSGVAGRRQYF. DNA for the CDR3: TGTGCCAGCAGATCCGGGGTGGCAGGGAGGCGTCAGTACTTC.

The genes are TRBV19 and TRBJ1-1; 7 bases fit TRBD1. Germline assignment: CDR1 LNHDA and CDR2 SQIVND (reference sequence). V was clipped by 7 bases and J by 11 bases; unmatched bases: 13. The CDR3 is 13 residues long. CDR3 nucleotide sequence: TGTGCCAGTACCCCCAGGGGGATTAATCGGGCTTTCTTT. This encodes CASTPRGINRAFF.